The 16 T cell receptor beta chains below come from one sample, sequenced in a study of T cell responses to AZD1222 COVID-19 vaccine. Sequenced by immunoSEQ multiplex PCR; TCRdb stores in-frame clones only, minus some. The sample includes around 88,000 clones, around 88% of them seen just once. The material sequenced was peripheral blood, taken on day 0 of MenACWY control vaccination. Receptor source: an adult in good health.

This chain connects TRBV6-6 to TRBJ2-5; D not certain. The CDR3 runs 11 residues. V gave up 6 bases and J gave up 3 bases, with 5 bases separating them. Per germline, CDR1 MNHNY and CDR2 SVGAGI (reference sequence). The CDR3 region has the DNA TGTGCCAGCAGCGAAAAAGAGACCCAGTACTTC. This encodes CASSEKETQYF.

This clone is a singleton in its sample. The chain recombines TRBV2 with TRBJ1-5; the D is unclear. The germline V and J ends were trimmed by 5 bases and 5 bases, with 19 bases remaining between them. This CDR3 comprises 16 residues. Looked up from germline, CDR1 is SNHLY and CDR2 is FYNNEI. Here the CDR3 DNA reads TGTGCCAGCAGTTCCCTCCGAGGGAAGGGCGATCAGCCCCAGCATTTT. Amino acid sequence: CASSSLRGKGDQPQHF. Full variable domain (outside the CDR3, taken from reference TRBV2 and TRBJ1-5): EPEVTQTPSHQVTQMGQEVILRCVPISNHLYFYWYRQILGQKVEFLVSFYNNEISEKSEIFDDQFSVERPDGSNFTLKIRSTKLEDSAMYFCASSSLRGKGDQPQHFGDGTRLSIL.

The CDR3 here is CASSLLLFPQGAAYEQYF. CDR3 nucleotides: TGTGCCAGCAGCTTGTTGCTCTTCCCTCAGGGGGCAGCCTACGAGCAGTACTTC. The rearrangement joins TRBV5-5 to TRBJ2-7, with TRBD1 matching 8 bases. After removal of 1 base from V and 2 bases from J, the junction contained 14 bases not matched to a gene. Germline CDR1 and CDR2: SGHKS and YYEKEE (reference sequence). This CDR3 has 18 residues.

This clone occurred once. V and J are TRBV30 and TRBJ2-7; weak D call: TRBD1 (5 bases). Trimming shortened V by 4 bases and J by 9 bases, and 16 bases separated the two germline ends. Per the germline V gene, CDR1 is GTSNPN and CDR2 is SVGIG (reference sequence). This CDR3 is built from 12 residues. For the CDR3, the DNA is TGTGCCTGGACCCGCTCTGGGGCGATGCAGTACTTC. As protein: CAWTRSGAMQYF.

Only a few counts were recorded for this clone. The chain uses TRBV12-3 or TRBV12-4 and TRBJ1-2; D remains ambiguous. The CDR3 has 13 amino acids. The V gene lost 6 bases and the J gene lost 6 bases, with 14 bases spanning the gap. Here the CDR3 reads CASRSSGSHGYTF. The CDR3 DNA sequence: TGTGCCAGCAGGTCCTCGGGGTCTCATGGCTACACCTTC.

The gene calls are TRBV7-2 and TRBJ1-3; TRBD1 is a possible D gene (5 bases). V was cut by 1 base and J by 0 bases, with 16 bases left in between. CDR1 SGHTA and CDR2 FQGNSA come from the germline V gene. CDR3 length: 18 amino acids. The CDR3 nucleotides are TGTGCCAGCAGCTTAGGTGGGCCAGGGTCCCCCTCTGGAAACACCATATATTTT. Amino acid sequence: CASSLGGPGSPSGNTIYF.

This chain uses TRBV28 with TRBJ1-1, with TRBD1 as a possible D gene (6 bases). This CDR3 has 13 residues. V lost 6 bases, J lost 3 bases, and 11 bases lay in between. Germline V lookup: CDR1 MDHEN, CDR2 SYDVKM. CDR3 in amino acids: CASSLGGHTEAFF. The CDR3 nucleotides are TGTGCCAGCAGCCTTGGGGGCCACACTGAAGCTTTCTTT. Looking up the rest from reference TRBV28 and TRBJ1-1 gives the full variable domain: DVKVTQSSRYLVKRTGEKVFLECVQDMDHENMFWYRQDPGLGLRLIYFSYDVKMKEKGDIPEGYSVSREKKERFSLILESASTNQTSMYLCASSLGGHTEAFFGQGTRLTVV.

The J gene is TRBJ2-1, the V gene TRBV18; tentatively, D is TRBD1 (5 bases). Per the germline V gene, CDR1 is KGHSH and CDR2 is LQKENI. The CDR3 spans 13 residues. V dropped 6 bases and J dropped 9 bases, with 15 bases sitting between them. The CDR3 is CASSGIGAVEQFF. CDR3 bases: TGTGCCAGCTCTGGGATAGGGGCGGTTGAGCAGTTCTTC.

The CDR3 bases are TGTGCCAGCAGCCCTGACAGGCCGGAGACCCAGTACTTC. Amino acid sequence: CASSPDRPETQYF. The chain combines TRBV5-6 with TRBJ2-5, with D maybe TRBD1 (6 bases). Germline V gives CDR1 SGHDT, CDR2 YYEEEE. CDR3 length: 13 amino acids. V was trimmed by 4 bases and J by 5 bases, leaving 12 bases between them.

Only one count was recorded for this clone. Written as DNA, the CDR3 is TGCAGTGCTAGATGGGGGGAGACCCAGTACTTC. Protein sequence: CSARWGETQYF. This chain joins TRBV20-1 and TRBJ2-5; D might be TRBD1 or TRBD2, each matching 5 bases. The V gene lost 2 bases and the J gene lost 5 bases, with 6 bases spanning the gap. Germline V gene data show CDR1 as DFQATT and CDR2 as SNEGSKA (reference sequence). CDR3 length equals 11 residues.

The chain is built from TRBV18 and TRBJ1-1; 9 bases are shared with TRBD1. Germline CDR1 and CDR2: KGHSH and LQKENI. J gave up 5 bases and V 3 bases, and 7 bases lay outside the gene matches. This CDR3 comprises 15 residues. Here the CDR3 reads CASSPGGTGRTEAFF. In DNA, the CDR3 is TGTGCCAGCTCACCGGGCGGGACAGGGCGGACTGAAGCTTTCTTT.

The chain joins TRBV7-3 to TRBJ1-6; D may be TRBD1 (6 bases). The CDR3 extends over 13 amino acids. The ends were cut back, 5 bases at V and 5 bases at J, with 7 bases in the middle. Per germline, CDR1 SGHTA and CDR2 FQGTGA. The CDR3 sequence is CASSHRDNSPLHF. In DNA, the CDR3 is TGTGCCAGCAGCCACAGGGATAATTCACCCCTCCACTTT.

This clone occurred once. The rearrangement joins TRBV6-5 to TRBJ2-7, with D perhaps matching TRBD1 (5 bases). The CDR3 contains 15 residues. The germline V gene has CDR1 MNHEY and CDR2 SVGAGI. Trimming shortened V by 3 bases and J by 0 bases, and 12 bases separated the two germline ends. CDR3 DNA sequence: TGTGCCAGCAGTTATAAAGGGGATAGCTCCTACGAGCAGTACTTC. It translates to CASSYKGDSSYEQYF.

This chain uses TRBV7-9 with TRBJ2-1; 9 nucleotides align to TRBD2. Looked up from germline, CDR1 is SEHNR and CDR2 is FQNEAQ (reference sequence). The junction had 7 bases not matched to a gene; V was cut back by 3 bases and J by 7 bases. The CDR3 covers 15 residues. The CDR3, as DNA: TGTGCCAGCAGCTTGGGCGGGACTAGCTGGAATGAGCAGTTCTTC. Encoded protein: CASSLGGTSWNEQFF.

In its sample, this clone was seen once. The CDR3 sequence is CASRLRNTEAFF. In DNA, the CDR3 is TGTGCCAGCAGACTGAGGAACACTGAAGCTTTCTTT. The J gene is TRBJ1-1, the V gene TRBV28, with no clear D. This CDR3 spans 12 amino acids. The V end was cut by 6 bases, the J end by 1 base, with 6 bases between. Germline V gives CDR1 MDHEN, CDR2 SYDVKM.

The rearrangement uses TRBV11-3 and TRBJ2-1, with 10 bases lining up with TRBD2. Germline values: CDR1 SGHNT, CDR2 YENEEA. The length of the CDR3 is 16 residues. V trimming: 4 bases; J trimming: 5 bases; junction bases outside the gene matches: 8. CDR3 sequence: CASSSRHSGGNNEQFF. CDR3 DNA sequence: TGTGCCAGCAGCTCCCGGCATAGCGGGGGGAACAATGAGCAGTTCTTC.